A selection of T cell receptor beta chains follows, all from one sample in a study of naive and memory T cell subsets. TCRdb independently ran MiXCR on the 5' RACE reads; one entry per CDR3 protein. The data contain 45,000 to 55,000 distinct CDR3 sequences, about 4.5% of them singletons. These receptors were taken from a female donor in good health. The CDR3 runs from the conserved cysteine through the conserved F or W. Each record gives: V gene, clone size, D gene, J gene, CDR3 DNA, CDR3 protein. D genes are given only for firm matches. Clone size is given for some rows only: seen once, a few or many times, or a class if the clone is expanded.

TRBV3-1	many	NA	TRBJ1-3	TGTGCCAGCAGCCCGAATGGAAACACCATATATTTT	CASSPNGNTIYF
TRBV29-1	many	NA	TRBJ1-2	TGCAGCGTGAGACAGACAAACCCCTATGGCTACACCTTC	CSVRQTNPYGYTF
TRBV5-1	many	NA	TRBJ1-6	TGCGCCAGCAGCTTGTTTGAGGCGAGGAATTCACCCCTCCACTTT	CASSLFEARNSPLHF
TRBV3-1	many	NA	TRBJ2-1	TGTGCCAGCAGCCAAGATACGCCCAGGAATGAGCAGTTCTTC	CASSQDTPRNEQFF
TRBV24-1	many	NA	TRBJ2-1	TGTGCCACCAGTGATTCGAACCTTGGGGCAGGGCATGAGCAGTTCTTC	CATSDSNLGAGHEQFF
TRBV19	NA	NA	TRBJ1-4	TGTGCCAGTAGTTTCCGACATCAGGCAACTAATGAAAAACTGTTTTTT	CASSFRHQATNEKLFF
TRBV11-2	many	TRBD1	TRBJ2-1	TGTGCCAGCAGGTCACCAGGGGGCCTATACAATGAGCAGTTCTTC	CASRSPGGLYNEQFF
TRBV20-1	many	TRBD2	TRBJ2-1	TGCAGTGCTAGAACTAGCGGGAGGGCCTCGTACAATGAGCAGTTCTTC	CSARTSGRASYNEQFF
TRBV6-2/TRBV6-3	many	TRBD1	TRBJ2-1	TGTGCCAGCAGTTACAGGAGGACAGGGGGAAATGAGCAGTTCTTC	CASSYRRTGGNEQFF
TRBV19	many	NA	TRBJ2-6	TGTGCCAGTAGATCGACAGTTCGAAGCTCTGGGGCCAACGTCCTGACTTTC	CASRSTVRSSGANVLTF
TRBV5-1	many	NA	TRBJ2-2	TGCGCCAGCAGCTTGGCCGTCGCTTCCGGGGAGCTGTTTTTT	CASSLAVASGELFF
TRBV11-2	many	TRBD2	TRBJ2-1	TGTGCCAGCAGCCCAATAGCGGGAGGTTCCTACAATGAGCAGTTCTTC	CASSPIAGGSYNEQFF
TRBV5-5	many	NA	TRBJ1-5	TGTGCCAGCAGCTTGGACCTACAGGGTCCAAGTCAGCCCCAGCATTTT	CASSLDLQGPSQPQHF
TRBV5-4	NA	NA	TRBJ2-5	TGTACCAGCAGCTTAGGACAGTACCAAGAGACCCAGTACTTC	CTSSLGQYQETQYF
TRBV7-8	many	NA	TRBJ1-4	TGTGCCAGCAGCTTAGCAGTTTGGGGTTACGAAAAACTGTTTTTT	CASSLAVWGYEKLFF
TRBV6-2/TRBV6-3	many	NA	TRBJ2-7	TGTGCCAGCACCGACCCAGGGCGCACCCCCTACGAGCAGTACTTC	CASTDPGRTPYEQYF
TRBV7-2	many	NA	TRBJ2-7	TGTGCCAGCAGCTTAAATCAGGGGCCCTACGAGCAGTACTTC	CASSLNQGPYEQYF
TRBV3-1	many	TRBD2	TRBJ2-3	TGTGCCAGCAGCCACCGTACGAGCGGGAGGGCCCTCCTCACAGATACGCAGTATTTT	CASSHRTSGRALLTDTQYF
TRBV6-5	many	TRBD1	TRBJ1-1	TGTGCCAGCAGTTCTTCCCAAACAGGGGGCACTGAAGCTTTCTTT	CASSSSQTGGTEAFF
TRBV6-5	many	NA	TRBJ1-5	TGTGCCAGCAGGAAAACAGGGAGTAGCAATCAGCCCCAGCATTTT	CASRKTGSSNQPQHF
TRBV11-2	many	TRBD1	TRBJ1-1	TGTGCCAGCAGGGGACAGACCAACACTGAAGCTTTCTTT	CASRGQTNTEAFF
TRBV25-1	many	NA	TRBJ2-6	TGTGCCAGCTGCCCCTCCGGGGCCAACGTCCTGACTTTC	CASCPSGANVLTF
TRBV20-1	many	NA	TRBJ2-7	TGCAGTGCTAACATAGACAGTACCTACGAGCAGTACTTC	CSANIDSTYEQYF
TRBV6-1	many	NA	TRBJ2-1	TGTGCCAGCAGTGGGCAGGGGGGTAGTGATGAGCAGTTCTTC	CASSGQGGSDEQFF
TRBV20-1	many	NA	TRBJ2-7	TGCAGTGCTAGAGAGTCGTTTGGCCAGCAGGAGCAGTACTTC	CSARESFGQQEQYF
TRBV20-1	many	TRBD1	TRBJ2-7	TGCAGTGCTAGAGTACACAGGGGGTCTTTATACGAGCAGTACTTC	CSARVHRGSLYEQYF